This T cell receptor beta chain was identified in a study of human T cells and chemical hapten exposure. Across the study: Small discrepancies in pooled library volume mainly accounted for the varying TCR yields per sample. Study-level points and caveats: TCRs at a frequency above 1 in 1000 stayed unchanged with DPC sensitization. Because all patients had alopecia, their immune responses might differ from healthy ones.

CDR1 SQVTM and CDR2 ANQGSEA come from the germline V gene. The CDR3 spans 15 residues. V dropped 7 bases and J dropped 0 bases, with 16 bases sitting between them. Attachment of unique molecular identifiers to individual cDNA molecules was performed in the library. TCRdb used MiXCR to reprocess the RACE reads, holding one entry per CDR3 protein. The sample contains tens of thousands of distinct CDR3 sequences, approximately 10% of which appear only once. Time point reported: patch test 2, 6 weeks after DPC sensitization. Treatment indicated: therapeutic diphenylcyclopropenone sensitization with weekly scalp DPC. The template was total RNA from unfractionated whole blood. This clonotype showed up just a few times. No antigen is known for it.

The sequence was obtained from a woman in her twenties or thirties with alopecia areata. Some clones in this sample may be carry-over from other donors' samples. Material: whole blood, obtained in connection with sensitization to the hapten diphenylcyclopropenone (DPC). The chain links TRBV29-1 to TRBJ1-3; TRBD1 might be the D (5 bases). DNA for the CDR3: TGCAGCGCAGTTGACACAGGCGCCTCTGGAAACACCATATATTTT. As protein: CSAVDTGASGNTIYF.